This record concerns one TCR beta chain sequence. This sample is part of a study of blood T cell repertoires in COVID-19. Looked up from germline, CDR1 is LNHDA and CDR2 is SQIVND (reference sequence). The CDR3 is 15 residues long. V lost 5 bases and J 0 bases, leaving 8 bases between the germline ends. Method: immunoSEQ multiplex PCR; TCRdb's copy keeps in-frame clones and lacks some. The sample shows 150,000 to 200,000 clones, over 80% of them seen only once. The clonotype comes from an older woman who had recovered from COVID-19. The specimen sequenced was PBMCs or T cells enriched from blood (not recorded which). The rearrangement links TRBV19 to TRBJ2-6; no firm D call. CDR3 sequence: CASSLRSSGANVLTF. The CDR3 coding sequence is TGTGCCAGTAGTCTAAGGAGCTCTGGGGCCAACGTCCTGACTTTC. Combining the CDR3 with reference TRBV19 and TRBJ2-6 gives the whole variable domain DGGITQSPKYLFRKEGQNVTLSCEQNLNHDAMYWYRQDPGQGLRLIYYSQIVNDFQKGDIAEGYSVSREKKESFPLTVTSAQKNPTAFYLCASSLRSSGANVLTFGAGSRLTVL.